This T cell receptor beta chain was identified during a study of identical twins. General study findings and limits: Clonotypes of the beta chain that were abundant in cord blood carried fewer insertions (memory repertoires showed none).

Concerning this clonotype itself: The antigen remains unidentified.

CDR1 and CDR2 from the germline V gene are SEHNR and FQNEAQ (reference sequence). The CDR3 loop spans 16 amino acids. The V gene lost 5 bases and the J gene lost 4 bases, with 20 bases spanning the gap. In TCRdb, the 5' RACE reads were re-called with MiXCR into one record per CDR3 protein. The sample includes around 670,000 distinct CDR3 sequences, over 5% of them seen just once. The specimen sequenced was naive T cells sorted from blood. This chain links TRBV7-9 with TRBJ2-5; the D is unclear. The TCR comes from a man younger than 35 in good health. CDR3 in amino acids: CASSPTPPPLVETQYF. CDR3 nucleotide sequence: TGTGCCAGCAGCCCGACGCCACCGCCCTTGGTAGAGACCCAGTACTTC.